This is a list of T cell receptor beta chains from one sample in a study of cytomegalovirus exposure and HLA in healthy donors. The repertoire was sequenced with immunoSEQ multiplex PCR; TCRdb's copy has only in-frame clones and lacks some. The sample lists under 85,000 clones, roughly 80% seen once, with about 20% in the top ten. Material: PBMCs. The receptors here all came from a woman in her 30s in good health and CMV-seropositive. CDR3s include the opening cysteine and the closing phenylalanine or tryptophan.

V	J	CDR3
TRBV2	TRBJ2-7	CASSGLALYEQYF
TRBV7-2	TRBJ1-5	CASSPTGNINQPQHF
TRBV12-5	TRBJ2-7	CASGDSGGPNEQYF
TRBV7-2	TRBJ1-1	CASSVNRGLAFF
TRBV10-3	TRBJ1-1	CAISLHSGQGDDTEAFF
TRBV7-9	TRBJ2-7	CASSSRRLYEQYF
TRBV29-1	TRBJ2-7	CSVEEDSRVGNEQYF
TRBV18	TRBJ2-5	CASSPPQREGPGTQYF
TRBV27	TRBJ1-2	CASHQGVSGGYTF
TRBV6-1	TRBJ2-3	CASRALAGEADTQYF
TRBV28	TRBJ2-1	CASTSGREGREFF
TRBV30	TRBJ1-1	CAWIRKGGTGATPGFF
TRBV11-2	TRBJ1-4	CASSSQTATNEKLFF
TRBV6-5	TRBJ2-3	CASSYELAGVTDTQYF
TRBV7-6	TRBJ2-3	CASSFPGRADTQYF
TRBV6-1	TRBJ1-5	CASTRGLQEAQHF
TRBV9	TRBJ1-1	CASSVTTGATEAFF
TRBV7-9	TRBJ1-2	CASSLAGQGYSYTF
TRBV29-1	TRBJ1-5	CSVSTRDYQPQHF
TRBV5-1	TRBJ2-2	CASRGENTGELFF
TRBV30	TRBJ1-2	CASTGGGYGYTF
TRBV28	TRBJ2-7	CASSLSGGLYEQYF
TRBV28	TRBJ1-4	CASSLGAGMDEKLFF
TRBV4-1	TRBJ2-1	CASSRTDNTYNEQFF
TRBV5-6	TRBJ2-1	CASRSWGGTSYNEQFF
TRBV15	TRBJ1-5	CATSGGHRGNQPQHF
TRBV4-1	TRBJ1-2	CASSQTTGRPGYTF
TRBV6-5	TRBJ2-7	CASRSRGGSYEQYF
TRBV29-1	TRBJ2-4	CSVAGFMDIQYF
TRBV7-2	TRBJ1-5	CASSDSYQPQHF
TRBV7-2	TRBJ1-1	CASSPLNREMAEAFF
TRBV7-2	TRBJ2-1	CASSPSAEQFF
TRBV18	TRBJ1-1	CASSENRGEAFF
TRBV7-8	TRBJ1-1	CASSLGQGVTEAFF
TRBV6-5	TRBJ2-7	CASSYRDRGYEQYF
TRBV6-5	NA	CASSLGLSYEQYF
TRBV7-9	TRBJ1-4	CASSLEGGREKLFF
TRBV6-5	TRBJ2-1	CASSRTSGRAGEQFF
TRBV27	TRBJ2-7	CATSSRTAPYEQYF
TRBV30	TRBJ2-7	CAWSSISYEQYF
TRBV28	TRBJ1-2	CASRWGQGYTF
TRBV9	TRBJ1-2	CASSPLIGTANYGYTF
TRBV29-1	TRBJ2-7	CSGWDSATYEQYF
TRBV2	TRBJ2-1	CARGQGAYNEQFF
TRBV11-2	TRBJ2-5	CASSLGLAGSRETQYF
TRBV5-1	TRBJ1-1	CASSLMGARGTEAFF
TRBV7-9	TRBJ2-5	CASSAATGTQYF
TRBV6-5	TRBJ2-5	CASTPPGTARGTQYF
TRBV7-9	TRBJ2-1	CASSLGGGWQFF
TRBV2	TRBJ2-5	CASKGLAVVGETQYF
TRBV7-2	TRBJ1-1	CASSFGSGSPNTEAFF
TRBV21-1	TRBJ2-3	CASSKGRGRGDTQYF
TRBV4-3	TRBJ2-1	CASSHLSGRINNEQFF
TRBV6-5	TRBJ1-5	CASSYSRTGNNQPQHF
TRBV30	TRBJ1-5	CAWSRTGVKQPQHF